This T cell receptor (beta chain) is from a study of cytomegalovirus exposure and HLA in healthy donors. Details on this clone: Its antigen is as yet unknown.

Germline loops: CDR1 LNHNV, CDR2 YYDKDF (reference sequence). V dropped 5 bases and J dropped 8 bases, with 19 bases sitting between them. The CDR3 runs to 15 residues. Only in-frame clones appear in the TCRdb table, and some are missing; sequencing was by immunoSEQ multiplex PCR. The sample has roughly 280,000 clones, 65% to 90% seen once. Study-wide results and limits: The TCR clusters that emerged in the first cohort tended, a later analysis found, to co-occur in the roughly 110 validation repertoires. The classifier reportedly diagnosed cytomegalovirus status with high sensitivity and specificity.

While the first cohort had 700 or so subjects, the donors belonged to the separate validation cohort of roughly 120 subjects. The material sequenced was PBMCs. The chain is built from TRBV15 and TRBJ1-5, with D tentatively TRBD1 (5 bases). This TCR was recovered from a woman between 18 and 30 years old in good health and CMV-seronegative. CDR3 sequence reads: CATSAYKGPGEPQHF. CDR3 DNA sequence: TGTGCCACCAGCGCTTATAAGGGGCCGGGGGAGCCCCAGCATTTT.